The 9 T cell receptor beta chains listed next were all sequenced from one sample in a study of blood T cell repertoires in COVID-19 (dated by TCRdb to the early 2020s). Libraries were built with the immunoSEQ multiplex PCR assay. TCRdb limited this immuneACCESS table to in-frame rearrangements with V and J called. A share of clones is missing; checked studies link under half to unresolved V genes, and the rest is unexplained. In all, the sample holds about 150,000 clones, and around 80% of those were seen once. Under 0.75% of the sample belongs to the ten largest clones. The sample consisted of peripheral blood. Receptors originate from a man aged 55 to 70 with acute or convalescent COVID-19.

The chain joins TRBV5-4 to TRBJ2-7, with D possibly matching TRBD1 (5 bases). The CDR3 extends over 13 amino acids. Trimming took 3 bases from V and 0 from J, leaving 7 bases between them. From germline, CDR1 is SGHNT and CDR2 YYREEE (reference sequence). The CDR3 reads CASSSDTSYEQYF. Written as DNA, the CDR3 is TGTGCCAGCAGCTCGGACACCTCCTACGAGCAGTACTTC.

The rearrangement joins TRBV12-3 or TRBV12-4 to TRBJ1-2; 9 bases are a match to TRBD1. V shed 5 bases and J 8 bases; nucleotides not matched to a gene: 6. The CDR3 spans 13 residues. The CDR3 DNA reads TGTGCCAGCAGTCTACAGGGGGCGGGCGGCTACACCTTC. Its translation is CASSLQGAGGYTF.

This clone was found a few times. The V gene is TRBV29-1, the J gene TRBJ1-2; 9 nucleotides align to TRBD1. CDR1 is SQVTM and CDR2 is ANQGSEA in the germline V gene. The trim removed 7 bases at V and 4 bases at J, leaving 4 bases unmatched. CDR3 length: 12 amino acids. The CDR3 bases are TGCAGCGCCTGGACAGGGGTCTATGGCTACACCTTC. This codes for CSAWTGVYGYTF.

J is TRBJ1-1 and V is TRBV5-1, with a tentative D call TRBD1 (5 bases). Trimming took off 0 bases at V and 5 bases at J, with 8 bases between the two ends. The germline V gene encodes CDR1 SGHRS and CDR2 YFSETQ. The CDR3 is made up of 13 amino acids. This CDR3 reads CASSLERGTEAFF. DNA of the CDR3: TGCGCCAGCAGCTTGGAAAGGGGTACTGAAGCTTTCTTT.

This rearrangement joins TRBV6-1 to TRBJ1-1; D perhaps matches TRBD1 (5 bases). Germline V gives CDR1 MNHNS, CDR2 SASEGT. V shed 1 base and J shed 1 base, with 10 bases lying between them. CDR3 length: 15 residues. CDR3 region: CASSEGGYTNTEAFF. The CDR3 nucleotides are TGTGCCAGCAGTGAAGGGGGCTACACGAACACTGAAGCTTTCTTT.

This clone was seen once. The gene calls are TRBV19 and TRBJ2-7; a possible D gene is TRBD1 (5 bases). V gave up 3 bases and J gave up 2 bases, with 11 bases separating them. The germline V gene encodes CDR1 LNHDA and CDR2 SQIVND (reference sequence). The CDR3 totals 14 residues. The CDR3 reads CASSIRGRAYEQYF. Here the CDR3 DNA reads TGTGCCAGTAGTATCCGTGGCAGGGCCTACGAGCAGTACTTC.

V and J are TRBV5-4 and TRBJ2-2; 8 bases align to TRBD1. Trimming cost V 1 base and J 3 bases; bases outside gene matches: 14. There are 19 residues in the CDR3. Looked up from germline, CDR1 is SGHNT and CDR2 is YYREEE (reference sequence). This CDR3 is CASSLMAGGAAWDTGELFF. The DNA for the CDR3 is TGTGCCAGCAGCTTGATGGCAGGGGGCGCGGCGTGGGACACCGGGGAGCTGTTTTTT.

The J gene is TRBJ1-2, the V gene TRBV19; 8 bases map to TRBD1. There are 15 residues in the CDR3. Germline assignment: CDR1 LNHDA and CDR2 SQIVND (reference sequence). The V segment lost 2 bases and the J segment 4 bases; nucleotides outside the gene matches: 6. The CDR3: CASSISATGVYGYTF. DNA of the CDR3: TGTGCCAGTAGTATAAGCGCGACAGGGGTCTATGGCTACACCTTC.

This clone was seen a few times. The V gene is TRBV7-9, the J gene TRBJ1-2, with D tentatively TRBD1 (6 bases). The CDR3 is made up of 16 amino acids. Germline V lookup: CDR1 SEHNR, CDR2 FQNEAQ (reference sequence). V was cut by 5 bases and J by 7 bases, with 23 bases left in between. In nucleotides, the CDR3 is TGTGCCAGCAGCCGGGGGGGCAGCCCAGTGGATCTTGGCTACACCTTC. It yields the protein CASSRGGSPVDLGYTF.